This T cell receptor beta chain was sequenced during a study of CD8 T cells in ankylosing spondylitis. The sample holds many counts of this clonotype. With 3 bases removed from V and 4 bases from J, the gap between germline ends came to 19 bases. This CDR3 region has 16 residues. CDR1 and CDR2 (germline): SGDLS, YYNGEE. TCRdb processed the 5' RACE reads anew with MiXCR; each CDR3 protein has one entry. This table has tens of thousands of distinct CDR3 sequences, less than 3.5% appearing once. The chain carries TRBV9 and TRBJ1-2; tentatively, D is TRBD1 (5 bases). The sequencing sample was made of blood, either unsorted or a sorted T cell fraction (not recorded which). The TCR originated in a male donor with ankylosing spondylitis or in good health (not recorded which). CDR3 sequence reads: CASSDHRSQGPYGYTF. The CDR3 bases are TGTGCCAGCAGCGATCATCGGTCGCAGGGTCCCTATGGCTACACCTTC.